The 24 T cell receptor beta chains below come from one sample, sequenced in a study of T cells in Graves' hyperthyroidism and ophthalmopathy. The TCR beta CDR3 regions underwent amplification using RNA transcripts as the source. RT-PCR in the first round (using the HTBI primer set) targeted the TCR CDR3. TCRdb processed the multiplex PCR reads anew with MiXCR; each CDR3 protein has one entry. The sample lists about 380,000 distinct CDR3 sequences; more than 12% were seen once. Sequencing was carried out using blood. These receptors were collected from a young woman with Graves' ophthalmopathy.

Ten or more counts support this clonotype. The chain employs TRBV2 and TRBJ2-1; D might be TRBD1 (6 bases). The CDR3 has 14 amino acids. Germline values: CDR1 SNHLY, CDR2 FYNNEI. Trimming pared 10 bases from V and 5 bases from J, leaving 18 bases between. CDR3 sequence reads: CATRGSGANNEQFF. The CDR3 DNA follows: TGTGCCACCCGCGGTTCAGGGGCCAACAATGAGCAGTTCTTC.

This clonotype occurred a few times. The chain carries TRBV12-3 or TRBV12-4 and TRBJ2-3, with 7 bases that match TRBD2. V was pared by 6 bases and J by 14 bases, with 14 bases of the junction left unmatched. CDR3 length: 13 amino acids. CDR3 region: CASSNTPGLDWYF. CDR3 nucleotide sequence: TGTGCCAGCAGCAATACACCTGGACTAGACTGGTATTTT.

The genes are TRBV6-2 or TRBV6-3 and TRBJ1-5; no clear D. Germline CDR1 and CDR2: MNHEY and SVGEGT. Trimming removed 0 bases from V and 2 bases from J, with 8 bases in between. This CDR3 comprises 15 residues. The CDR3 protein is CASSYSMGGNQPQHF. The CDR3 region has the DNA TGTGCCAGCAGTTACTCCATGGGCGGCAATCAGCCCCAGCATTTT.

Many counts were recorded for this clonotype. The chain is built from TRBV20-1 and TRBJ2-3; 7 nucleotides agree with TRBD1. CDR1 and CDR2 (germline): DFQATT, SNEGSKA (reference sequence). The CDR3 is 16 residues long. J gave up 2 bases and V 3 bases, and 11 bases lay outside the gene matches. The CDR3 DNA is TGCAGTGCTAGGGTGATACAGGGGATTTCCACAGATACGCAGTATTTT. It specifies CSARVIQGISTDTQYF.

This clonotype was counted at least ten times. The rearrangement joins TRBV28 to TRBJ1-1; 12 bases match TRBD1. This CDR3 has 17 residues. The V gene's germline CDR1 is MDHEN and CDR2 SYDVKM. V dropped 5 bases and J dropped 4; count of bases not matched to a gene: 11. The CDR3 here is CASSRPLGQGAGTEAFF. The CDR3 bases are TGTGCCAGCAGTCGCCCTTTGGGACAGGGGGCCGGCACTGAAGCTTTCTTT.

This clonotype appeared many times. The chain recombines TRBV27 with TRBJ1-1; no clear D gene. Trimming removed 5 bases at V and 8 bases at J, with 15 bases between. This CDR3 contains 13 residues. CDR1 is MNHEY, CDR2 SMNVEV, per germline (reference sequence). The CDR3 protein is CASSPLSGAEAFF. As DNA, the CDR3 is TGTGCCAGCAGTCCCCTATCGGGAGCAGAAGCTTTCTTT.

About this clonotype itself: A read error may be the cause here, since a much bigger clone is one base away. The V call is TRBV6-1, the J call TRBJ1-5; D not resolved. The length of the CDR3 is 9 residues. Germline CDR1 reads MNHNS; CDR2 reads SASEGT. Between the trimmed V and J ends, which lost 6 bases and 7 bases, there was a span of 1 base. In DNA, the CDR3 is TGTGCCAGCAGACAGCCCCAGCATTTT. Translating gives CASRQPQHF.

Regarding this clonotype: A read error may explain this, as a much larger clone is one base away. The rearrangement uses TRBV12-5 and TRBJ1-2, with 8 bases matching TRBD1. After removal of 2 bases from V and 2 bases from J, the junction contained 7 bases not matched to a gene. Germline V CDR1 and CDR2: LGHNT, FRNRAP. The CDR3 is 16 residues long. CDR3 nucleotide sequence: TGTGCTAGTGGTTTGTCTCCAGGGGGCCTGAACTATGGCTACACCTTC. This gives the protein CASGLSPGGLNYGYTF.

This clonotype was recorded many times. The chain carries TRBV28 and TRBJ2-7; 9 bases align to TRBD1. Trimming cost V 6 bases and J 5 bases; bases outside gene matches: 5. Germline assignment: CDR1 MDHEN and CDR2 SYDVKM. The CDR3 covers 13 residues. The CDR3, as DNA: TGTGCCAGCAGCTCACAGGGGGCGGACGAGCAGTACTTC. It translates to CASSSQGADEQYF.

V and J are TRBV19 and TRBJ2-1, with D possibly called TRBD1 or TRBD2 (6 bases each). The CDR3 sequence is 17 residues long. Trimming stripped 4 bases from V and 1 base from J, with 17 bases between. Germline CDR1 is LNHDA and CDR2 is SQIVND (reference sequence). For the CDR3, the DNA is TGTGCCAGTAGTAAAGAGACAGGAGGGGGGTCCTACAATGAGCAGTTCTTC. Amino acid sequence: CASSKETGGGSYNEQFF.

This clonotype was counted once. A read error may be the cause here, since a much bigger clone is one base away. The chain uses TRBV27 and TRBJ2-3, with a possible D match to TRBD2 (6 bases). CDR3 length: 13 residues. V was pared by 3 bases and J by 4 bases, with 8 bases between. CDR1 and CDR2 (germline): MNHEY, SMNVEV (reference sequence). The CDR3 is CASSFGEADTQYF. The CDR3 nucleotides read TGTGCCAGCAGTTTTGGGGAGGCAGATACGCAGTATTTT.

In its sample, this clonotype was seen many times. The chain carries TRBV6-1 and TRBJ1-5, with D possibly matching TRBD1 (5 bases). The V end lost 0 bases, the J end lost 2 bases, and 11 bases lay between the germline ends. Germline CDR1 MNHNS, CDR2 SASEGT. This CDR3 has 16 residues. The chain's CDR3 is CASSEAVGGGNQPQHF. CDR3 coding DNA: TGTGCCAGCAGTGAAGCGGTTGGGGGGGGCAATCAGCCCCAGCATTTT.

This clonotype was seen many times. The chain uses TRBV12-3 or TRBV12-4 and TRBJ2-3; D gene ambiguous. The CDR3 length is 17 residues. V gave up 8 bases and J gave up 3 bases, with 24 bases separating them. CDR3 region: CASYSFSGIPRTDTQYF. CDR3 nucleotides: TGTGCCAGCTACTCCTTCTCGGGCATTCCTCGGACAGATACGCAGTATTTT.

This clonotype occurred many times. This chain links TRBV7-2 with TRBJ2-7; 7 nucleotides match TRBD1. The CDR3 totals 14 residues. The V segment lost 1 base and the J segment 5 bases; nucleotides outside the gene matches: 5. Germline values: CDR1 SGHTA, CDR2 FQGNSA. The CDR3 nucleotides are TGTGCCAGCAGCTTAGAGTTCGACAGGGACGAGCAGTACTTC. Its translation is CASSLEFDRDEQYF.

In its sample, this clonotype was seen a few times. A much larger clone lies one base from this, so it may be a read error. The genes are TRBV2 and TRBJ2-3, with TRBD2 matching over 12 bases. In germline, CDR1 is SNHLY, CDR2 FYNNEI. The CDR3 extends over 15 amino acids. CDR3 in amino acids: CAGRKTSGGTDTQYF. CDR3 DNA sequence: TGTGCCGGCAGAAAGACTAGCGGGGGTACAGATACGCAGTATTTT.

In its sample, this clonotype was seen many times. The CDR3 DNA reads TGTGCCTGGAGTGCCGGAGGGGGTTCTAACTATGGCTACACCTTC. It translates to CAWSAGGGSNYGYTF. The V call is TRBV30, the J call TRBJ1-2, with D possibly TRBD1 on 6 matching bases. The germline V and J ends were trimmed by 1 base and 0 bases, with 12 bases remaining between them. Per germline, CDR1 GTSNPN and CDR2 SVGIG (reference sequence). The CDR3 consists of 15 residues.

Only a few counts were recorded for this clonotype. The V call is TRBV9, the J call TRBJ1-2, with D possibly being TRBD1 (5 bases). The germline V gene has CDR1 SGDLS and CDR2 YYNGEE. V was pared by 4 bases and J by 4 bases, with 14 bases between. The CDR3 has 14 residues. The CDR3 reads CASSPRGVSYGYTF. The CDR3, as DNA: TGTGCCAGCAGCCCCCGGGGGGTTAGCTATGGCTACACCTTC.

The sample holds many counts of this clonotype. This chain uses TRBV28 with TRBJ2-5, with 7 bases that match TRBD1. The V gene end was trimmed by 5 bases and the J gene end by 6 bases; junction bases not matched to a gene: 6. The CDR3 sequence is 13 residues long. The V gene's germline CDR1 is MDHEN and CDR2 SYDVKM. The CDR3 DNA sequence: TGTGCCAGCAGTGACAGGGTCGGCAAGACCCAGTACTTC. It encodes CASSDRVGKTQYF.

About this clonotype itself: A much larger clone differs by one base, so this may be a read error. The chain uses TRBV5-1 and TRBJ2-1, with 9 bases that match TRBD1. Germline values: CDR1 SGHRS, CDR2 YFSETQ. This CDR3 contains 15 residues. This CDR3 reads CASSASGTGYNEQLF. The DNA of the CDR3 is TGCGCCAGCAGCGCCTCCGGGACAGGGTACAATGAGCAGCTCTTC.

This clonotype was observed many times. This sequence joins TRBV10-2 and TRBJ1-1; TRBD1 is a possible D gene (6 bases). Germline V gives CDR1 WSHSY, CDR2 SAAADI. The CDR3 is made up of 11 amino acids. The V gene lost 8 bases and the J gene lost 8 bases, with 12 bases spanning the gap. The CDR3 here is CASSGGQEAFF. The DNA of the CDR3 is TGCGCCAGCTCTGGAGGACAGGAAGCTTTCTTT.

This clonotype was counted between two and nine times. The V gene is TRBV3-1, the J gene TRBJ2-7; D perhaps matches TRBD1 (6 bases). V gave up 2 bases and J gave up 1 base, with 12 bases separating them. The CDR3 is 15 amino acids. CDR1 is LGHDT, CDR2 YNNKEL, per germline (reference sequence). CDR3 coding DNA: TGTGCCAGCAGCCAAAGGGCAGGGGTTTCCTACGAGCAGTACTTC. It encodes CASSQRAGVSYEQYF.

This clonotype was picked up many times. The chain joins TRBV5-1 to TRBJ2-5; TRBD1 is a possible D gene (5 bases). The CDR3 is 16 residues long. Trimming stripped 4 bases from V and 1 base from J, with 17 bases between. Germline V gives CDR1 SGHRS, CDR2 YFSETQ. The CDR3 nucleotides are TGCGCCAGCAGCCCAGGACACTCTGCGCTCCAAGAGACCCAGTACTTC. Amino acid sequence: CASSPGHSALQETQYF. The whole variable domain, filled in from reference TRBV5-1 and TRBJ2-5, reads KAGVTQTPRYLIKTRGQQVTLSCSPISGHRSVSWYQQTPGQGLQFLFEYFSETQRNKGNFPGRFSGRQFSNSRSEMNVSTLELGDSALYLCASSPGHSALQETQYFGPGTRLLVL.

V and J are TRBV6-1 and TRBJ1-4; D ambiguous. The V end lost 5 bases, the J end lost 10 bases, and 17 bases lay between the germline ends. Germline V gene sequence: CDR1 MNHNS, CDR2 SASEGT. CDR3 length: 14 amino acids. The CDR3 region is CASSRVEAVGKLFF. In nucleotides, the CDR3 is TGTGCCAGCAGTCGGGTGGAGGCCGTTGGAAAACTGTTTTTT.

This clonotype was counted a single time. A clone one base away is much larger, so this may be a read error. The chain has TRBV7-2 and TRBJ1-6, with TRBD1 identical over 7 bases. The germline V gene has CDR1 SGHTA and CDR2 FQGNSA. CDR3 size: 17 residues. The DNA for the CDR3 is TGTGCCAGCAGCCCTTGGACAGGCAGCTCCTATAATCCACCCCTCCACTTT. Its translation is CASSPWTGSSYNPPLHF.